This TCR beta chain was retrieved from a study of regulatory T cells in long-lasting Graves disease. Time point specified: persistent/refractory GD, antithyroid drugs over 5 years with positive TRAb. RNA isolated from PBMCs was used to make the TCR library. Building of the TCR beta libraries involved iRepertoire HTBI primers and Arm-PCR of CDR3 regions. TCRdb re-analysed the multiplex PCR reads in MiXCR, keeping a single row per CDR3 protein. This table holds hundreds of thousands of distinct CDR3 sequences, about a fifth found once. The CDR3 has 16 residues. V gave up 4 bases and J gave up 0 bases; unmatched junction bases: 8. Germline-derived CDR1 and CDR2 are MNHEY and SVGAGI.

The TCR comes from a female donor with Graves disease. The sequencing used peripheral blood mononuclear cells (PBMCs), collected when the disease was refractory, from a patient treated with antithyroid drugs. V and J are TRBV6-5 and TRBJ1-1; 7 bases match TRBD1. The CDR3 spells CASSLGPGQMNTEAFF. CDR3 in DNA: TGTGCCAGCAGTTTGGGTCCGGGACAGATGAACACTGAAGCTTTCTTT.